This is a list of T cell receptor beta chains from one sample in a study of blood T cell repertoires in COVID-19. Data came from immunoSEQ multiplex PCR; TCRdb stores just in-frame clones and leaves some out. The sample lists around 200,000 clones; roughly 84% were seen once. Sequencing used peripheral blood. The receptors shown here come from a man in his forties with active or convalescent COVID-19. The CDR3 runs from the conserved cysteine through the conserved F or W. Fields, in order: V gene, D gene, J gene, CDR3 protein. The D gene is left open where the match is weak.

v_gene: TRBV18
d_gene: NA
j_gene: TRBJ2-3
CDR3aa: CASSPSLAFTSTDTQYF

v_gene: TRBV19
d_gene: TRBD2
j_gene: TRBJ2-2
CDR3aa: CASSKRTSGRGSNTGELFF

v_gene: TRBV18
d_gene: TRBD1
j_gene: TRBJ2-7
CDR3aa: CASSPTKGGLGYEQYF

v_gene: TRBV6-6
d_gene: NA
j_gene: TRBJ1-3
CDR3aa: CASSSLGHSGNTIYF

v_gene: TRBV5-4
d_gene: NA
j_gene: TRBJ1-1
CDR3aa: CASSLVLSLNTEAFF

v_gene: TRBV28
d_gene: NA
j_gene: TRBJ2-7
CDR3aa: CASTVQGSSYEQYF

v_gene: TRBV2
d_gene: TRBD1
j_gene: TRBJ2-7
CDR3aa: CASGPWTGGGEQYF

v_gene: TRBV28
d_gene: TRBD1
j_gene: TRBJ1-5
CDR3aa: CASSPPDRGQPQHF

v_gene: TRBV6-1
d_gene: TRBD2
j_gene: TRBJ2-1
CDR3aa: CASTQTGGEQFF

v_gene: TRBV7-2
d_gene: NA
j_gene: TRBJ2-3
CDR3aa: CASTLQHFSDTQYF

v_gene: TRBV9
d_gene: TRBD1
j_gene: TRBJ1-2
CDR3aa: CASSVAPGQAYGYTF

v_gene: TRBV5-1
d_gene: TRBD1
j_gene: TRBJ1-1
CDR3aa: CASSPGQGPMNTEAFF

v_gene: TRBV5-1
d_gene: NA
j_gene: TRBJ1-5
CDR3aa: CASSLQGNQPQHF

v_gene: TRBV10-3
d_gene: TRBD2
j_gene: TRBJ2-1
CDR3aa: CAISESTREGRDEQFF

v_gene: TRBV5-8
d_gene: TRBD1
j_gene: TRBJ1-4
CDR3aa: CASSFRTGLTTNEKLFF

v_gene: TRBV5-1
d_gene: NA
j_gene: TRBJ2-4
CDR3aa: CASSLDSVGDIQYF

v_gene: TRBV30
d_gene: TRBD2
j_gene: TRBJ2-1
CDR3aa: CAWSTGLAGRNEQFF

v_gene: TRBV10-1
d_gene: NA
j_gene: TRBJ1-2
CDR3aa: CASSEGRRGGPKRNYGYTF

v_gene: TRBV7-2
d_gene: NA
j_gene: TRBJ2-5
CDR3aa: CASSFNRGRETQYF

v_gene: TRBV7-2
d_gene: TRBD2
j_gene: TRBJ2-7
CDR3aa: CASSVLAGGYEQYF

v_gene: TRBV6-5
d_gene: NA
j_gene: TRBJ2-3
CDR3aa: CASRFQGTDTQYF

v_gene: TRBV6-5
d_gene: NA
j_gene: TRBJ2-1
CDR3aa: CASKRTAKGEQFF

v_gene: TRBV10-3
d_gene: TRBD1
j_gene: TRBJ1-2
CDR3aa: CAISETGGYGYTF

v_gene: TRBV7-9
d_gene: NA
j_gene: TRBJ2-7
CDR3aa: CASSRTGPPYEQYF

v_gene: TRBV19
d_gene: TRBD2
j_gene: TRBJ2-1
CDR3aa: CASSIDQRGGYNEQFF

v_gene: TRBV6-5
d_gene: NA
j_gene: TRBJ2-7
CDR3aa: CASSLDRRDEQYF

v_gene: TRBV5-1
d_gene: NA
j_gene: TRBJ2-5
CDR3aa: CASSNDREAGKTQYF

v_gene: TRBV30
d_gene: TRBD1
j_gene: TRBJ1-1
CDR3aa: CAWTPGDRGAEAFF

v_gene: TRBV2
d_gene: NA
j_gene: TRBJ1-3
CDR3aa: CASSRLGNTIYF

v_gene: TRBV28
d_gene: NA
j_gene: TRBJ2-1
CDR3aa: CASSPGTSPFFEQFF

v_gene: TRBV9
d_gene: TRBD2
j_gene: TRBJ2-1
CDR3aa: CASSVGLAGSYNEQFF

v_gene: TRBV24-1
d_gene: NA
j_gene: TRBJ2-3
CDR3aa: CATSGKQRSTQYF

v_gene: TRBV29-1
d_gene: NA
j_gene: TRBJ1-6
CDR3aa: CSVGAGANSPLHF

v_gene: TRBV3-1/TRBV3-2
d_gene: TRBD2
j_gene: TRBJ2-1
CDR3aa: CASSRNSLGGTIDEQFF

v_gene: TRBV5-1
d_gene: NA
j_gene: TRBJ1-1
CDR3aa: CASIKGNMNTEAFF

v_gene: TRBV7-6
d_gene: TRBD1
j_gene: TRBJ1-6
CDR3aa: CASSLEDRRESPLHF

v_gene: TRBV28
d_gene: NA
j_gene: TRBJ1-1
CDR3aa: CASRRRPGNTEAFF

v_gene: TRBV18
d_gene: TRBD1
j_gene: TRBJ2-7
CDR3aa: CASSSLGQGAYYEQYF

v_gene: TRBV18
d_gene: NA
j_gene: TRBJ2-1
CDR3aa: CASSPGLASYNEQFF

v_gene: TRBV20-1
d_gene: NA
j_gene: TRBJ2-5
CDR3aa: CSASPLSETQYF

v_gene: TRBV1
d_gene: NA
j_gene: TRBJ1-2
CDR3aa: CTSSHHNRVANYGYTF